Presented here are 28 T cell receptor beta chains from one specimen sequenced in a study of control samples from healthy donors and cancer patients. The protocol was immunoSEQ multiplex PCR, while the TCRdb copy is restricted to in-frame clones and leaves out a portion. Of approximately 140,000 clones in the sample, 80% to 95% were seen once. The sample consisted of blood. The source of these receptors is a man younger than 30 in good health.

This chain joins TRBV11-2 and TRBJ2-7; 9 bases agree with TRBD2. CDR1 and CDR2 from the germline V gene are SGHAT and FQNNGV. This CDR3 comprises 17 residues. The V segment lost 2 bases and the J segment 6 bases; nucleotides outside the gene matches: 14. The CDR3 DNA sequence: TGTGCCAGCAGCTTACCCCCCCCGGGACTAGCAGTCGGCGAGCAGTACTTC. Translating gives CASSLPPPGLAVGEQYF.

The gene calls are TRBV4-1 and TRBJ2-7; no clear D. The CDR3 has 15 amino acids. Trimming removed 1 base from V and 9 bases from J, with 19 bases in between. The germline gives CDR1 MGHRA, CDR2 YSYEKL. CDR3 loop: CASSQASYAPQPQYF. In nucleotides, the CDR3 is TGCGCCAGCAGCCAAGCAAGCTATGCGCCGCAGCCGCAGTACTTC.

V and J are TRBV14 and TRBJ2-3, with D unclear. The V gene lost 0 bases and the J gene lost 4 bases, with 5 bases spanning the gap. This CDR3 is 13 amino acids long. The germline V gene has CDR1 SGHDN and CDR2 FVKESK. CDR3 amino acids: CASSQDYADTQYF. CDR3 sequence (DNA): TGTGCCAGCAGCCAAGATTACGCAGATACGCAGTATTTT. Full variable domain (rest looked up from reference TRBV14 and TRBJ2-3): EAGVTQFPSHSVIEKGQTVTLRCDPISGHDNLYWYRRVMGKEIKFLLHFVKESKQDESGMPNNRFLAERTGGTYSTLKVQPAELEDSGVYFCASSQDYADTQYFGPGTRLTVL.

The chain uses TRBV5-4 and TRBJ2-7; D is undetermined. The CDR3 length is 15 residues. Deletions cut 4 bases from V and 3 bases from J, with 17 bases between. Germline loops: CDR1 SGHNT, CDR2 YYREEE (reference sequence). The chain's CDR3 is CASSGDGVLHYEQYF. CDR3 DNA sequence: TGTGCCAGCAGCGGGGATGGAGTACTACACTACGAGCAGTACTTC.

The chain employs TRBV13 and TRBJ2-3; 8 positions match TRBD1. CDR3 length: 14 residues. In germline, CDR1 is PRHDT, CDR2 FYEKMQ (reference sequence). The V segment lost 5 bases and the J segment 6 bases; nucleotides outside the gene matches: 7. The CDR3 bases are TGTGCCAGCAGCCTTGGACAGGGAGTGGATACGCAGTATTTT. Its protein product is CASSLGQGVDTQYF.

V and J are TRBV6-4 and TRBJ1-5, with D possibly matching TRBD1 (6 bases). Germline CDR1 reads MRHNA; CDR2 reads SNTAGT. V was cut by 10 bases and J by 6 bases, with 13 bases left in between. The CDR3 has 12 amino acids. In nucleotides, the CDR3 is TGTGCCATTAGAGGGGGGGTTCAGCCCCAGCATTTT. Protein: CAIRGGVQPQHF.

This clone was detected once. The chain's CDR3 is CASSHQDRVTEAFF. For the CDR3, the DNA is TGCGCCAGCAGCCACCAAGACAGGGTCACTGAAGCTTTCTTT. The gene calls are TRBV4-1 and TRBJ1-1; TRBD1 matches at 7 bases. Trimming at V came to 3 bases and at J to 4 bases, leaving 5 bases not matched to a gene. The CDR3 runs 14 residues. Germline CDR1 reads MGHRA; CDR2 reads YSYEKL.

This sequence joins TRBV24-1 and TRBJ1-1; D is uncertain. There are 16 residues in the CDR3. The V gene lost 3 bases and the J gene lost 3 bases, with 16 bases spanning the gap. CDR1 is KGHDR and CDR2 is SFDVKD in the germline V gene. In nucleotides, the CDR3 is TGTGCCACCAGTGATCTACAGACCGCGGAGCACACTGAAGCTTTCTTT. It translates to CATSDLQTAEHTEAFF.

J is TRBJ1-2 and V is TRBV9; 9 nucleotides match TRBD1. The V gene end was trimmed by 3 bases and the J gene end by 8 bases; junction bases not matched to a gene: 11. Germline V gene lookup returns CDR1 SGDLS and CDR2 YYNGEE. The CDR3 loop spans 15 amino acids. The CDR3 reads CASSALGQGVGGYTF. DNA of the CDR3: TGTGCCAGCAGCGCCTTGGGACAGGGTGTTGGCGGCTACACCTTC.

The chain uses TRBV6-5 and TRBJ2-5, with D possibly being TRBD2 (5 bases). V was trimmed by 10 bases and J by 8 bases, leaving 20 bases between them. Looked up from germline, CDR1 is MNHEY and CDR2 is SVGAGI. The CDR3 has 13 residues. In nucleotides, the CDR3 is TGTGCCACCACTAGGGCAGGCCCGGGCACCCAGTACTTC. This sequence encodes CATTRAGPGTQYF.

This clone was seen just once. The rearrangement uses TRBV2 and TRBJ2-3, with no clear D. V was cut by 5 bases and J by 1 base, with 10 bases left in between. The germline V gene has CDR1 SNHLY and CDR2 FYNNEI. The CDR3 is 14 residues long. This chain's CDR3 is CASSSRFGTDTQYF. In DNA, the CDR3 is TGTGCCAGCAGTTCCCGTTTCGGCACAGATACGCAGTATTTT.

The J gene is TRBJ2-1, the V gene TRBV29-1; 7 bases map to TRBD2. The V gene end was trimmed by 7 bases and the J gene end by 6 bases; junction bases not matched to a gene: 6. The CDR3 contains 12 residues. Germline assignment: CDR1 SQVTM and CDR2 ANQGSEA. The CDR3 reads CSGITGGNEQFF. The CDR3 region has the DNA TGCAGCGGAATCACGGGGGGCAATGAGCAGTTCTTC.

This chain connects TRBV6-1 to TRBJ1-3, with a weak D call TRBD1 (6 bases). The V and J ends lost 3 bases and 2 bases respectively, with 11 bases between them. This CDR3 contains 15 residues. The germline CDR1 and CDR2 sequences are MNHNS and SASEGT. CDR3 nucleotides: TGTGCCAGCAGTGATCAAGGGGGGGCTGGAAACACCATATATTTT. Its protein is CASSDQGGAGNTIYF.

This clone was picked up one time. CDR3 sequence: CASSPSRIPWGRETQYF. DNA of the CDR3: TGTGCCAGCAGCCCCAGTCGAATACCCTGGGGGCGGGAGACCCAGTACTTC. The chain recombines TRBV7-8 with TRBJ2-5; possibly TRBD1 for D (6 bases). The CDR3 has 17 amino acids. V was trimmed by 5 bases and J by 5 bases, leaving 24 bases between them. The germline V gene encodes CDR1 SGHVS and CDR2 FQNEAQ.

In this sample, this clone turned up many times. The chain joins TRBV2 to TRBJ2-2; D gene ambiguous. V was pared by 0 bases and J by 5 bases, with 10 bases between. The CDR3 covers 15 residues. The germline gives CDR1 SNHLY, CDR2 FYNNEI. CDR3 nucleotides: TGTGCCAGCAGTGAAGCACCGGCGGAGACCGGGGAGCTGTTTTTT. The encoded protein is CASSEAPAETGELFF.

J is TRBJ2-7 and V is TRBV5-4, with 7 bases matching TRBD2. V trimming: 4 bases; J trimming: 6 bases; junction bases outside the gene matches: 16. The length of the CDR3 is 16 residues. CDR1 SGHNT and CDR2 YYREEE come from the germline V gene (reference sequence). CDR3 DNA sequence: TGTGCCAGCAGCGGGGGGAGAGGCGGGAGCGGGGCCGAGCAGTACTTC. The encoded protein is CASSGGRGGSGAEQYF.

This chain uses TRBV15 with TRBJ2-3; D ambiguous. Trimming stripped 1 base from V and 1 base from J, with 3 bases between. Germline assignment: CDR1 LNHNV and CDR2 YYDKDF (reference sequence). The CDR3 runs to 13 residues. The DNA for the CDR3 is TGTGCCACCAGCAGAGGCGGCACAGATACGCAGTATTTT. Encoded protein: CATSRGGTDTQYF.

This sequence joins TRBV9 and TRBJ2-3; 7 positions agree with TRBD1. The CDR3 has 14 amino acids. V shed 6 bases, J shed 3 bases, and the junction held 7 bases outside the gene matches. Per germline, CDR1 SGDLS and CDR2 YYNGEE. The CDR3 nucleotides are TGTGCCAGCACCCCAGGGGGTTCGACAGATACGCAGTATTTT. Translating gives CASTPGGSTDTQYF.

This clone was counted a single time. Here the CDR3 DNA reads TGTGCCAGCAGTTACTCCCTTCAGGATGAAGCTTTCTTT. Residues: CASSYSLQDEAFF. This chain joins TRBV6-5 and TRBJ1-1; D unclear. CDR3 size: 13 residues. V was cut by 0 bases and J by 7 bases, with 9 bases left in between. CDR1 MNHEY and CDR2 SVGAGI come from the germline V gene.

This chain connects TRBV27 to TRBJ1-6; TRBD1 might be the D (5 bases). CDR3 length: 13 amino acids. The germline V gene encodes CDR1 MNHEY and CDR2 SMNVEV (reference sequence). V shed 1 base and J shed 7 bases, with 5 bases lying between them. The CDR3 sequence is CASSLYRNSPLHF. CDR3 bases: TGTGCCAGCAGTTTATACAGGAATTCACCCCTCCACTTT.

Remarks on this clone: A read error may account for a junction end that differs from germline. The chain carries TRBV6-4 and TRBJ2-3; tentative D call: TRBD1 (6 bases). The germline V gene encodes CDR1 MRHNA and CDR2 SNTAGT. There are 15 residues in the CDR3. This chain's CDR3 is CASSDSVGGTDKQYF. The DNA of the CDR3 is TGTGCCAGCAGTGACTCGGTTGGGGGCACAGATAAGCAGTATTTT.

This chain links TRBV2 with TRBJ2-1; D is unclear. This CDR3 region has 17 residues. The ends were cut back, 4 bases at V and 4 bases at J, with 20 bases in the middle. CDR1 and CDR2 from the germline V gene are SNHLY and FYNNEI. The CDR3: CASSGNPWKGPYNEQFF. The CDR3 coding sequence is TGTGCCAGCAGTGGGAACCCTTGGAAGGGTCCTTACAATGAGCAGTTCTTC.

This clone appeared a single time. The V call is TRBV4-1, the J call TRBJ2-1, with D perhaps matching TRBD1 or TRBD2 (5 bases each). The germline V gene encodes CDR1 MGHRA and CDR2 YSYEKL. The V end lost 6 bases, the J end lost 0 bases, and 12 bases lay between the germline ends. The CDR3 is 15 amino acids. The CDR3 nucleotides are TGCGCCAGCAGGCTGGGACCGTACTCCTACAATGAGCAGTTCTTC. Amino acid sequence: CASRLGPYSYNEQFF.

CDR3 residues: CASSPGGGTDTQYF. The CDR3 nucleotides are TGCGCCAGCAGCCCAGGGGGTGGCACAGATACGCAGTATTTT. V gene TRBV5-1 combines with J gene TRBJ2-3; 7 nucleotides agree with TRBD1. The germline V gene has CDR1 SGHRS and CDR2 YFSETQ. V lost 4 bases, J lost 1 base, and 3 bases stayed unmatched. CDR3 length: 14 amino acids.

This chain links TRBV6-5 with TRBJ1-5; no reliable D call. This CDR3 region has 15 residues. The germline V gene has CDR1 MNHEY and CDR2 SVGAGI. V lost 7 bases and J lost 1, with 14 bases in between. CDR3 sequence (DNA): TGTGCCAGCATATTGGAGGGTAGCAGCAATCAGCCCCAGCATTTT. Amino acid sequence: CASILEGSSNQPQHF.

The chain couples TRBV4-3 to TRBJ2-1; 8 bases agree with TRBD2. CDR1 is LGHNA and CDR2 is YSLEER in the germline V gene. CDR3 size: 17 residues. V dropped 4 bases and J dropped 10; count of bases not matched to a gene: 18. The CDR3 spells CASSLRGGGLGLGEQFF. In DNA, the CDR3 is TGCGCCAGCAGCCTCCGAGGGGGGGGACTAGGGCTAGGGGAGCAGTTCTTC.

This clone has only one observation. The rearrangement joins TRBV4-1 to TRBJ2-7, with D perhaps TRBD2 (5 bases). Germline lookup yields CDR1 MGHRA and CDR2 YSYEKL. Trimming took 4 bases from V and 5 from J, leaving 15 bases between them. This CDR3 has 14 amino acids. The CDR3 bases are TGCGCCAGCAGCCTTGCTCCAACCGGGGACGAGCAGTACTTC. Its protein product is CASSLAPTGDEQYF.

The chain uses TRBV18 and TRBJ2-5; D not certain. The CDR3 consists of 13 residues. With 3 bases removed from V and 3 bases from J, the gap between germline ends came to 8 bases. Germline V lookup: CDR1 KGHSH, CDR2 LQKENI. CDR3 protein: CASSPRYEETQYF. The CDR3 DNA reads TGTGCCAGCTCACCTCGGTACGAAGAGACCCAGTACTTC.